The T cell receptor (beta chain) under discussion was sequenced for a study of blood T cell repertoires in COVID-19. Overall study: Acute and convalescent COVID-19 specimens originated in the United States, Italy and Spain. PBMCs, B-cell-depleted T cells, or T cells provided the cDNA or gDNA that made up the material.

The V end lost 4 bases, the J end lost 4 bases, and 12 bases lay between the germline ends. Per the germline V gene, CDR1 is SGDLS and CDR2 is YYNGEE. CDR3 length: 14 amino acids. In the original processing: Counts of nucleated cells, estimated from reference gene primer amplification, were obtained. Using immunoSEQ multiplex PCR, the repertoire was profiled, and TCRdb retains in-frame clones only, with some absent. For V, J and clone size, that table is used; D and trimming come from the DNA. This table has about 130,000 clones, 77% appearing once. Specimen: peripheral blood. This sequence originates from a man older than 75 with acute or convalescent COVID-19. This chain links TRBV9 with TRBJ1-5, with D unresolved. The CDR3 DNA reads as TGTGCCAGCAGCCCCGGGGTTTCAAATCAGCCCCAGCATTTT. This sequence encodes CASSPGVSNQPQHF.